This passage covers 17 T cell receptor beta chains from one sample sequenced in a study of blood T cells in healthy people across ages. A second PCR, run for about 7 to 11 cycles, used a sample-barcoded 5' primer plus a J-beta primer mix. TCRdb re-called the 5' RACE reads through MiXCR, storing one row per CDR3 protein. This table has more than 800,000 distinct CDR3 sequences, 29% appearing once. Sequenced: blood. These receptor sequences come from a woman older than 75 in good health.

This chain uses TRBV7-2 with TRBJ2-1; D possibly uses TRBD1 or TRBD2 (6 bases each). Per germline, CDR1 SGHTA and CDR2 FQGNSA. The CDR3 contains 16 residues. The ends were cut back, 5 bases at V and 3 bases at J, with 17 bases in the middle. Here the CDR3 reads CASSPGGSTHYNEQFF. The CDR3 DNA sequence: TGTGCCAGCAGCCCCGGGGGCTCCACACACTACAATGAGCAGTTCTTC.

This clonotype was counted between two and nine times. This rearrangement joins TRBV30 to TRBJ1-1; 7 positions agree with TRBD1. The length of the CDR3 is 14 residues. CDR1 and CDR2 (germline): GTSNPN, SVGIG (reference sequence). V shed 6 bases, J shed 4 bases, and the junction held 11 bases outside the gene matches. The CDR3 reads CACLKGQGGTEAFF. The CDR3 region has the DNA TGTGCCTGCCTCAAGGGGCAGGGGGGCACTGAAGCTTTCTTT.

This clonotype was counted at least ten times. V is TRBV7-2 and J is TRBJ1-6; D is unclear. Deletions cut 2 bases from V and 13 bases from J, with 15 bases between. Germline V lookup: CDR1 SGHTA, CDR2 FQGNSA. The CDR3 runs 14 residues. CDR3 amino acids: CASSLRPAGQPLHF. CDR3 DNA: TGTGCCAGCAGCTTAAGGCCGGCAGGTCAGCCCCTCCACTTT. Using reference TRBV7-2 and TRBJ1-6 for the parts outside the CDR3, the full variable domain is GAGVSQSPSNKVTEKGKDVELRCDPISGHTALYWYRQSLGQGLEFLIYFQGNSAPDKSGLPSDRFSAERTGGSVSTLTIQRTQQEDSAVYLCASSLRPAGQPLHFGNGTRLTVT.

This clonotype came up a few times. This chain joins TRBV7-9 and TRBJ1-1; possibly TRBD1 for D (6 bases). Germline V CDR1 and CDR2: SEHNR, FQNEAQ (reference sequence). This CDR3 comprises 15 residues. Deletions cut 2 bases from V and 1 base from J, with 11 bases between. In DNA form, the CDR3 reads TGTGCCAGCAGCTTATCTGGGGGGGCGAACACTGAAGCTTTCTTT. Translation gives CASSLSGGANTEAFF.

This chain joins TRBV6-1 and TRBJ2-5; D gene unclear. Trimming removed 7 bases from V and 5 bases from J, with 29 bases in between. The CDR3 totals 18 residues. Germline V gene sequence: CDR1 MNHNS, CDR2 SASEGT. CDR3 DNA sequence: TGTGCCAGCACGAGGACGAAAAGTACGGTTCTGTTGTGGGAGACCCAGTACTTC. The encoded protein is CASTRTKSTVLLWETQYF.

This clonotype was seen at least ten times. The chain is built from TRBV5-5 and TRBJ2-1, with D perhaps matching TRBD2 (5 bases). CDR3 size: 13 residues. V lost 3 bases and J 6 bases, leaving 10 bases between the germline ends. CDR1 is SGHKS, CDR2 YYEKEE, per germline (reference sequence). CDR3 amino acids: CASSSTRVNEQFF. CDR3 DNA sequence: TGTGCCAGCAGCTCCACTAGGGTCAATGAGCAGTTCTTC. Together with reference TRBV5-5 and TRBJ2-1, the CDR3 gives the full variable domain: DAGVTQSPTHLIKTRGQQVTLRCSPISGHKSVSWYQQVLGQGPQFIFQYYEKEERGRGNFPDRFSARQFPNYSSELNVNALLLGDSALYLCASSSTRVNEQFFGPGTRLTVL.

In the case of this clonotype: A much more abundant neighbour one base away suggests this may be a read error. The chain carries TRBV6-2 or TRBV6-3 and TRBJ2-3; D is possibly TRBD1 (6 bases). Germline V gene lookup returns CDR1 MNHEY and CDR2 SVGEGT. CDR3 size: 17 residues. Written as DNA, the CDR3 is TGTGCCGGCAGTTACTCGAGTGTGGTGGGGGCGTCGGATACGCAGTATTTT. It translates to CAGSYSSVVGASDTQYF.

This clonotype was recorded at least ten times. The chain uses TRBV20-1 and TRBJ2-4; 14 bases agree with TRBD2. Germline V lookup: CDR1 DFQATT, CDR2 SNEGSKA (reference sequence). V trimming: 6 bases; J trimming: 8 bases; junction bases outside the gene matches: 6. There are 14 residues in the CDR3. Here the CDR3 DNA reads TGCAGTGCAAAAGGACTAGCGGGGGGTTACATTCAGTACTTC. It codes for CSAKGLAGGYIQYF.

This clonotype has more than one count but fewer than ten. The rearrangement uses TRBV6-2 or TRBV6-3 and TRBJ1-1; possibly TRBD1 for D (5 bases). V was pared by 6 bases and J by 6 bases, with 11 bases between. Germline CDR1 MNHEY, CDR2 SVGEGT. The CDR3 covers 12 residues. CDR3 amino acids: CASRRQYAEAFF. Written as DNA, the CDR3 is TGTGCCAGCAGGCGACAGTACGCTGAAGCTTTCTTT.

The chain uses TRBV12-3 or TRBV12-4 and TRBJ2-1; D call uncertain. The length of the CDR3 is 15 residues. The V gene lost 3 bases and the J gene lost 0 bases, with 9 bases spanning the gap. The CDR3 DNA sequence: TGTGCCAGCAGTTTGACGGAGAGCTCCTACAATGAGCAGTTCTTC. It encodes CASSLTESSYNEQFF.

Turning to this clonotype: This may be a read error, as it is one base from a much larger clone. V and J are TRBV7-9 and TRBJ2-7; a weak D match, TRBD1 (5 bases). Germline CDR1 SEHNR, CDR2 FQNEAQ (reference sequence). The CDR3 runs to 14 residues. In DNA, the CDR3 is TGTTCCAGCAGCTCGGACAAGGGGTCCTACGAGCAGTACTTC. Translation: CSSSSDKGSYEQYF.

This clonotype was detected only a few times. The J gene is TRBJ1-2, the V gene TRBV5-1; 8 nucleotides line up with TRBD1. The junction had 13 bases not matched to a gene; V was cut back by 0 bases and J by 6 bases. CDR1 and CDR2 (germline): SGHRS, YFSETQ. The CDR3 contains 17 residues. The CDR3 is CASSLAGRGTGEDGYTF. CDR3 DNA sequence: TGCGCCAGCAGCTTGGCCGGCCGCGGGACAGGAGAAGATGGCTACACCTTC.

Note on this clonotype: At one boundary the junction diverges from the germline segment, which might be a read error. The V call is TRBV28, the J call TRBJ2-5; D might be TRBD1 (5 bases). The germline V gene has CDR1 MDHEN and CDR2 SYDVKM. The CDR3 consists of 15 residues. The CDR3 region is CAGSFGQGLTETQYF. The DNA of the CDR3 is TGTGCCGGCAGTTTTGGGCAGGGCTTAACCGAGACCCAGTACTTC.

This clonotype has a count of ten or more. V gene TRBV20-1 combines with J gene TRBJ1-5; a weak D match, TRBD1 (5 bases). Per germline, CDR1 DFQATT and CDR2 SNEGSKA (reference sequence). V was cut by 3 bases and J by 3 bases, with 9 bases left in between. This CDR3 has 13 residues. The CDR3 DNA follows: TGCAGTGCTAGTCGACAGAACAATCAGCCCCAGCATTTT. Residues: CSASRQNNQPQHF.

Of note for this clonotype: With a much larger clone just one base away, this may be a read error. The chain uses TRBV7-9 and TRBJ1-5; no definite D call. Trimming stripped 1 base from V and 5 bases from J, with 9 bases between. Germline V lookup: CDR1 SEHNR, CDR2 FQNEAQ (reference sequence). CDR3 length: 14 amino acids. Written as DNA, the CDR3 is TGTGCCAGCAGCTTAGATGGGCTTCATCAGCCCCAGCATTTT. Translated, it gives CASSLDGLHQPQHF.

This chain links TRBV5-1 with TRBJ1-2; weak D call: TRBD1 (5 bases). The V end was cut by 2 bases, the J end by 8 bases, with 16 bases between. CDR1 and CDR2 from the germline V gene are SGHRS and YFSETQ. The CDR3 consists of 14 residues. CDR3 DNA sequence: TGCGCCAGCAGCTTTCGGGACCCTCAAAGAGGCTACACCTTC. It codes for CASSFRDPQRGYTF.

This clonotype turned up a few times. V usage is TRBV3-1 and J usage is TRBJ1-5; D not resolved. This CDR3 region has 15 residues. V was shortened by 4 bases and J by 4 bases, with 14 bases between the two germline ends. From germline, CDR1 is LGHDT and CDR2 YNNKEL (reference sequence). The CDR3 coding sequence is TGTGCCAGCAGCCCTAAGGTGGCGGCGAATCAGCCCCAGCATTTT. Encoded protein: CASSPKVAANQPQHF.